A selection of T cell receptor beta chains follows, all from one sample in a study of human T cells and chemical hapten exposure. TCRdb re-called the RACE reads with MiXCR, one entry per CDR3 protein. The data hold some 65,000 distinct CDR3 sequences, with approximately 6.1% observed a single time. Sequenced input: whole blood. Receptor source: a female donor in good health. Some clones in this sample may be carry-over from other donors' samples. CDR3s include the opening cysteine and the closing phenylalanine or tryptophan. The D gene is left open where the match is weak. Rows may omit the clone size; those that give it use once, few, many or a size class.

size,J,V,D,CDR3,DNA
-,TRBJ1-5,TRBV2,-,CASSGLQEDQPQHF,TGTGCCAGCAGTGGGCTACAGGAGGATCAGCCCCAGCATTTT
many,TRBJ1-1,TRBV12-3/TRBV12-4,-,CASSWGVTNTEAFF,TGTGCCAGCAGTTGGGGGGTGACAAACACTGAAGCTTTCTTT
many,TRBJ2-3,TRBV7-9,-,CASSLAKTDTQYF,TGTGCCAGCAGCCTAGCGAAAACAGATACGCAGTATTTT
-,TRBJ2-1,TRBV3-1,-,CASSPGTHGDEQFF,TGTGCCAGCAGCCCTGGGACCCACGGGGATGAGCAGTTCTTC
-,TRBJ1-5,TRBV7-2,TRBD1,CASSQGQAGHQPQHF,TGTGCCAGCAGCCAGGGACAGGCGGGCCATCAGCCCCAGCATTTT
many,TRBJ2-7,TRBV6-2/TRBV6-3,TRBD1,CASSPEDRGRVQYF,TGTGCCAGCAGCCCAGAGGACAGGGGGCGCGTGCAGTACTTC
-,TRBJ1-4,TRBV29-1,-,CSVGVDSNEKLFF,TGCAGCGTTGGGGTTGATTCGAATGAAAAACTGTTTTTT
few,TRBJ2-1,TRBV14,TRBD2,CASSQDLAGELFF,TGTGCCAGCAGCCAAGATTTAGCGGGAGAATTGTTCTTC
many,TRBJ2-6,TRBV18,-,CASSEGANVLTF,TGTGCCAGCTCGGAAGGGGCCAACGTCCTGACTTTC
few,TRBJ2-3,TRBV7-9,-,CASSLADGGKGTQYF,TGTGCCAGCAGCTTAGCGGACGGAGGGAAGGGTACGCAGTATTTT
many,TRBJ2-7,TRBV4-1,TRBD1,CASSQGWTGLDEQYF,TGCGCCAGCAGCCAAGGCTGGACAGGGCTAGACGAGCAGTACTTC
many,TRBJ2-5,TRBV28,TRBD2,CASSYSGGEETQYF,TGTGCCAGCAGCTATAGCGGGGGGGAAGAGACCCAGTACTTC
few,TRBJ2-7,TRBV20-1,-,CSAKPLALAYEQYF,TGCAGTGCCAAGCCGCTAGCGTTGGCGTACGAGCAGTACTTC
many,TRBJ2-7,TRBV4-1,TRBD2,CASSQGLAGTYEQYF,TGCGCCAGCAGCCAAGGGTTAGCGGGAACCTACGAGCAGTACTTC
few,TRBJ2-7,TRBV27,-,CASSPQAGVEQYF,TGTGCCAGCAGTCCCCAGGCCGGGGTGGAGCAGTACTTC
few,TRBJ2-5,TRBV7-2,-,CASSRLGETQYF,TGTGCCAGCAGTAGACTAGGAGAGACCCAGTACTTC
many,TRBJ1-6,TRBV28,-,CASSLYRGPNSPLHF,TGTGCCAGCAGTTTATATCGGGGGCCTAATTCACCCCTCCACTTT
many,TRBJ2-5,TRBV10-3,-,CAINEGDLVETQYF,TGTGCCATCAACGAGGGGGATCTGGTGGAGACCCAGTACTTC
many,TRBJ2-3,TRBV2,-,CASSVSGRDTQYF,TGTGCCAGCAGTGTAAGCGGCCGAGATACGCAGTATTTT
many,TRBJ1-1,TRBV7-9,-,CASSLGGGGISYTEAFF,TGTGCCAGCAGCTTAGGAGGGGGAGGAATTTCGTACACTGAAGCTTTCTTT
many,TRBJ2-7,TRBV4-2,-,CASSQEWGYEQYF,TGTGCCAGCAGCCAAGAATGGGGCTACGAGCAGTACTTC
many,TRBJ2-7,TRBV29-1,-,CSVELDSYEQYF,TGCAGCGTTGAGTTGGATTCCTACGAGCAGTACTTC
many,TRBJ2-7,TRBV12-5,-,CASGPQRTPYEQYF,TGTGCTAGTGGGCCCCAACGGACACCCTACGAGCAGTACTTC
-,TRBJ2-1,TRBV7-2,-,CASSPYLRTSYNEQFF,TGTGCCAGCAGCCCTTATCTACGCACCTCCTACAATGAGCAGTTCTTC
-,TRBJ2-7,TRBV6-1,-,CASRESGTYEQYF,TGTGCCAGCAGAGAGTCCGGCACCTACGAGCAGTACTTC
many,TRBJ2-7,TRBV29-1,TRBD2,CSVGASGSYEQYF,TGCAGCGTCGGGGCTAGCGGGAGTTACGAGCAGTACTTC